Listed here is a single T cell receptor (beta chain). V was pared by 0 bases and J by 1 base, with 15 bases between. Germline CDR1 and CDR2: KGHSH and LQKENI. The CDR3 length is 17 residues. This entry belongs to a study of blood T cells in healthy people across ages. A second roughly 6 to 12 cycle PCR used barcoded and J-beta primers. MiXCR, run by TCRdb on the 5' RACE reads, gives a single entry per CDR3 protein. This sample has under 1,100,000 distinct CDR3 sequences, with around 25% found just once. The sample was also linked to a second study, of T cells of mothers and their children.

Sequenced sample: blood. This chain connects TRBV18 to TRBJ1-1, with a possible D match to TRBD1 (5 bases). The receptor was derived from a girl aged 2-9 years in good health. The CDR3 nucleotides read TGTGCCAGCTCACCACCGGGGCTAGGTTTGGGGAACACTGAAGCTTTCTTT. The encoded protein is CASSPPGLGLGNTEAFF.